This T cell receptor beta chain was found in a study of shared clonotypes between healthy human individuals. Study-wide results and caveats: Naive CD4 clonotype sharing across a handful of donors was about 5%. The study generally estimated greater richness for naive than memory subsets.

The CDR3 contains 16 residues. The V and J ends lost 7 bases and 0 bases respectively, with 15 bases between them. CDR1 and CDR2 from the germline V gene are LNHDA and SQIVND (reference sequence). Details on this clone: No antigen is known for it.

In the study's own analysis: Filtering of immunoSEQ junctional sequences could not match full-length read filtering. The protocol was immunoSEQ multiplex PCR, while the TCRdb copy is restricted to in-frame clones and leaves out a portion. For V, J and clone size, that table is used; D and trimming come from the DNA. The sample records some 550,000 clones, more than 95% being singletons. The material sequenced was naive CD4+ T cells sorted from blood. This sample's subset: CD45RA+ positively selected. V and J are TRBV19 and TRBJ1-4, with unresolved D. The clonotype comes from a woman aged 25 to 39 in good health. DNA of the CDR3: TGTGCCAGTAATCCCGCCCGTCTTGCAACTAATGAAAAACTGTTTTTT. It codes for CASNPARLATNEKLFF.